Listed here are 26 T cell receptor beta chains from one sample, sequenced in a study of tumor-infiltrating lymphocytes in primary liver carcinoma. TCR beta cDNA was reverse-transcribed from around 0.55 ug of total RNA. The reaction used a constant-region primer and ProtoScript II reverse transcriptase. Construction of TCR beta libraries relied on three successive nested multiplex PCR rounds employing slightly modified ARM-PCR. The study ran its first two PCR rounds for approximately 10 cycles each, using TRBV1-TRBV30 forward primers and a C-beta reverse primer. Each CDR3 protein is one row after TCRdb ran MiXCR on the multiplex PCR reads. Among about 350,000 distinct CDR3 sequences, almost 65% were seen once, and the ten largest hold 5% to 6.5%. In addition to blood RNA drawn from unsorted whole blood, germline DNA was extracted. The source material was peripheral blood. These receptor sequences come from a man aged 40-49 years with primary liver carcinoma and hepatitis B virus infection.

Details on this clonotype: A clone one base away is much larger, so this may be a read error. The CDR3, as DNA: TGTGTCAGCCGACCGACTAGTACTGCCAATGAGCAGTTCTTC. Residues: CVSRPTSTANEQFF. The gene calls are TRBV4-2 and TRBJ2-1; a weak D match, TRBD2 (6 bases). The length of the CDR3 is 14 residues. Germline CDR1 and CDR2: LGHNA and YNFKEQ.

On this clonotype: A much bigger clone sits one base away, suggesting this may be a read error. V and J are TRBV6-6 and TRBJ2-7, with 8 bases identical to TRBD2. Germline values: CDR1 MNHNY, CDR2 SVGAGI (reference sequence). The CDR3 spans 14 residues. This CDR3 is CACSYREGLYEQYF. The CDR3 DNA follows: TGTGCCTGCAGTTACCGGGAGGGTCTTTACGAGCAGTACTTC.

The V gene is TRBV29-1, the J gene TRBJ2-7, with 8 bases that match TRBD2. The CDR3 extends over 13 amino acids. Germline V gene sequence: CDR1 SQVTM, CDR2 ANQGSEA. This chain's CDR3 is CNGGDSTLREQYF. The CDR3, as DNA: TGCAACGGGGGGGATAGCACTCTAAGGGAGCAGTACTTC.

This clonotype appeared once. No conserved phenylalanine or tryptophan ends this CDR3, so it is likely a read error. V is TRBV11-1 and J is TRBJ2-2; 9 nucleotides align to TRBD1. From germline, CDR1 is SGHAT and CDR2 FQDESV (reference sequence). The CDR3 has 15 residues. CDR3 loop: CAISPPGQGSGELFL. DNA for the CDR3: TGTGCCATCAGCCCCCCGGGACAGGGTTCCGGGGAGCTGTTTCTT.

About this clonotype itself: The junction and the germline gene differ at one end; a read error may be behind it. The chain has TRBV11-2 and TRBJ1-1; D is uncertain. In germline, CDR1 is SGHAT, CDR2 FQNNGV. There are 16 residues in the CDR3. CDR3 sequence (DNA): TGTGCCAGCAGTCCAGCGCACGGGAGCGGGAACACTGGAGCTTTCTTT. Amino acids: CASSPAHGSGNTGAFF.

About this clonotype: Being one base from a much bigger clone, this may be a read error. DNA of the CDR3: TGTGCCAGCAGTAGACTAGCGGGAGGTTCAGCAGGTACGCAGTATTTT. The encoded protein is CASSRLAGGSAGTQYF. This chain connects TRBV6-2 or TRBV6-3 to TRBJ2-3, with 13 bases matching TRBD2. This CDR3 is built from 16 residues. Germline trimming cut 5 bases from V and 8 bases from J; bases unmatched to any gene: 10. The germline V gene has CDR1 MNHEY and CDR2 SVGEGT.

The table lists this clonotype with a few counts. V is TRBV25-1 and J is TRBJ1-2; D remains unclear. Germline lookup yields CDR1 MGHDK and CDR2 SYGVNS. The V end lost 3 bases, the J end lost 1 base, and 3 bases lay between the germline ends. CDR3 length: 12 residues. CDR3 in amino acids: CASSDHNYGYTF. The CDR3 DNA follows: TGTGCCAGCAGTGATCATAACTATGGCTACACCTTC.

In the case of this clonotype: This likely comes from a read error, as the CDR3 has no conserved phenylalanine or tryptophan at its end. The chain uses TRBV4-2 and TRBJ1-2; D gene uncertain. The CDR3 spans 17 residues. The V and J ends lost 0 bases and 0 bases respectively, with 14 bases between them. Germline V CDR1 and CDR2: LGHNA, YNFKEQ. The CDR3 region has the DNA TGTGCCAGCAGCCAAGAATGGGCCCCATCTTCTAACTATGGCTACACCTGC. Translated, it gives CASSQEWAPSSNYGYTC.

Comment on this clonotype: One end of the junction varies from germline; a read error may be responsible. The CDR3 nucleotides are TGTGCCAGCAGTTTTGGGACGACAGCCGTCTATGGCTTCACCTTC. Translated, it gives CASSFGTTAVYGFTF. This sequence joins TRBV12-3 or TRBV12-4 and TRBJ1-2; tentative D call: TRBD1 (5 bases). The CDR3 length is 15 residues.

The sample holds one count of this clonotype. Compared with germline, one end of the junction differs, possibly owing to a read error. The chain combines TRBV4-1 with TRBJ2-2; 8 bases fit TRBD2. Looked up from germline, CDR1 is MGHRA and CDR2 is YSYEKL. The CDR3 is made up of 15 amino acids. As DNA, the CDR3 is TGCGCCAGCAAGTTTAGCGGGGCTAACACCGGGGAGCCGTATTTT. This sequence encodes CASKFSGANTGEPYF.

V and J are TRBV6-5 and TRBJ1-1; D uncertain. V lost 7 bases to trimming and J lost 4 bases, with 13 bases between them. The CDR3 runs to 13 residues. Germline assignment: CDR1 MNHEY and CDR2 SVGAGI. CDR3: CASTLDVATEAFF. The CDR3 DNA is TGTGCCAGCACCTTGGACGTGGCCACTGAAGCTTTCTTT.

This clonotype showed up just once. The junction and the germline gene differ at one end; a read error may be behind it. This chain's CDR3 is CASIYSPPSGLYNEQFF. The CDR3 DNA reads as TGTGCCAGCATTTACTCCCCACCTAGTGGGTTGTACAATGAGCAGTTCTTC. The rearrangement joins TRBV6-2 or TRBV6-3 to TRBJ2-1, with D hard to call. This CDR3 is 17 amino acids long. CDR1 and CDR2 from the germline V gene are MNHEY and SVGEGT.

This clonotype was counted many times. CDR3 amino acids: CASSFSSDEQYF. CDR3 DNA: TGTGCCAGCAGCTTTTCTAGCGACGAGCAGTACTTC. The chain combines TRBV11-2 with TRBJ2-7, with a tentative D call TRBD2 (6 bases). The CDR3 totals 12 residues. Trimming took 3 bases from V and 5 from J, leaving 8 bases between them. The germline V gene encodes CDR1 SGHAT and CDR2 FQNNGV.

The table lists this clonotype with a count of one. The J gene is TRBJ1-6, the V gene TRBV5-5; D may be TRBD1 (5 bases). The germline V gene has CDR1 SGHKS and CDR2 YYEKEE (reference sequence). Trimming removed 1 base at V and 7 bases at J, with 12 bases between. The CDR3 loop spans 15 amino acids. The CDR3 is CASSLITGGNSPLHF. In DNA, the CDR3 is TGTGCCAGCAGCTTGATTACAGGTGGGAATTCACCCCTCCACTTT.

In the case of this clonotype: A clone one base away is much larger, so this may be a read error. The genes are TRBV12-3 or TRBV12-4 and TRBJ1-6; D is unresolved. CDR3 size: 13 residues. The CDR3 loop is CASGFMGNSPLHF. CDR3 nucleotide sequence: TGTGCCAGCGGTTTCATGGGGAATTCACCCCTCCACTTT.

Note on this clonotype: At one end the junction does not follow the germline gene, possibly because of a read error. The genes are TRBV28 and TRBJ2-6; unclear D gene. CDR1 is MDHEN, CDR2 SYDVKM, per germline. The CDR3 sequence is 14 residues long. CDR3 nucleotides: TGTGTCAGCAGTATCGTCTCTGGGGCCAACGTCCTGACTTTC. Amino acid sequence: CVSSIVSGANVLTF. The full variable domain, in which reference TRBV28 and TRBJ2-6 provide the parts outside the CDR3, is DVKVTQSSRYLVKRTGEKVFLECVQDMDHENMFWYRQDPGLGLRLIYFSYDVKMKEKGDIPEGYSVSREKKERFSLILESASTNQTSMYLCVSSIVSGANVLTFGAGSRLTVL.

Details on this clonotype: The junction shows a germline mismatch at one end, possibly a read error. V gene TRBV5-4 combines with J gene TRBJ2-1; a weak D match, TRBD2 (5 bases). The CDR3 has 14 amino acids. Per the germline V gene, CDR1 is SGHNT and CDR2 is YYREEE (reference sequence). CDR3 DNA sequence: TGTGCCAGCAACTTGGAAGTAGCGTCGCATGAGCAGTTCTTC. Translation: CASNLEVASHEQFF.

This clonotype was recorded only once. The junction departs from germline at one end; a sequencing error may be responsible. The rearrangement links TRBV11-2 to TRBJ2-7; no definite D call. Germline CDR1 is SGHAT and CDR2 is FQNNGV. The CDR3 extends over 14 amino acids. The CDR3 nucleotides read TGTGCCAGCAGCATAGATCGGCTGACCTGCGAGCAGTACTTC. Its protein product is CASSIDRLTCEQYF.

This clonotype has just a few counts. The chain couples TRBV30 to TRBJ1-2; D uncertain. Deletions cut 2 bases from V and 6 bases from J, with 7 bases between. This CDR3 spans 11 amino acids. Looked up from germline, CDR1 is GTSNPN and CDR2 is SVGIG (reference sequence). CDR3 nucleotide sequence: TGTGCCTGGAGTCGAGCTCATGGCTACACCTTC. Its translation: CAWSRAHGYTF.

Worth noting for this clonotype: One junction end disagrees with the germline gene, perhaps due to a read error. V is TRBV11-2 and J is TRBJ2-4, with D perhaps matching TRBD1 or TRBD2 (5 bases each). Germline V gene data show CDR1 as SGHAT and CDR2 as FQNNGV. The CDR3 length is 16 residues. CDR3 residues: CASSLLGAGSPNIQYF. DNA of the CDR3: TGTGCCAGTAGCTTGCTCGGGGCAGGGTCCCCAAACATTCAGTACTTC.

The table lists this clonotype with a few counts. CDR3 sequence: CASSQGVHRTDTQYF. The CDR3 bases are TGTGCCAGCAGCCAGGGTGTACACCGCACAGATACGCAGTATTTT. The chain carries TRBV14 and TRBJ2-3; no reliable D call. The CDR3 is 15 amino acids. Germline V lookup: CDR1 SGHDN, CDR2 FVKESK. With 3 bases removed from V and 1 base from J, the gap between germline ends came to 11 bases.

With regard to this clonotype: Just one base apart from a much larger clone, this may be a read error. This chain uses TRBV6-1 with TRBJ2-1; 10 bases map to TRBD2. The germline CDR1 and CDR2 sequences are MNHNS and SASEGT. The V and J ends lost 4 bases and 6 bases, in that order; junction bases with no gene match: 12. The CDR3 consists of 17 residues. CDR3 coding DNA: TGTGCCAGCAGTGGTGACCCGGGACTAGCGTATAGCAATGAGCAGTTCTTC. Translating gives CASSGDPGLAYSNEQFF.

This clonotype was counted at least ten times. The V gene is TRBV12-3 or TRBV12-4, the J gene TRBJ2-5; 14 bases align to TRBD2. Trimming cost V 3 bases and J 5 bases; bases outside gene matches: 8. This CDR3 contains 17 residues. The CDR3 DNA follows: TGTGCCAGCAGTTTGAGGGGACTAGCGGGAGTAGGGGAGACCCAGTACTTC. Amino acid sequence: CASSLRGLAGVGETQYF.

This clonotype was detected once. V usage is TRBV5-6 and J usage is TRBJ2-2, with 13 nucleotides matching TRBD2. Germline values: CDR1 SGHDT, CDR2 YYEEEE. J was trimmed by 6 bases and V by 4 bases; bases with no gene match: 9. This CDR3 contains 17 residues. This CDR3 is CASSPGLAGEIAGELFF. DNA for the CDR3: TGTGCCAGCAGCCCAGGACTAGCGGGAGAAATAGCCGGGGAGCTGTTTTTT.

This clonotype was recorded only once. A read error may account for a junction end that differs from germline. The DNA of the CDR3 is TGCGCCAGCAGCCAAGATCTGGAGACTAGCGGGAGCACCGGAGAGCCGTTTTTT. Its translation is CASSQDLETSGSTGEPFF. The gene calls are TRBV4-3 and TRBJ2-2, with 12 nucleotides matching TRBD2. Germline V lookup: CDR1 LGHNA, CDR2 YSLEER. This CDR3 spans 18 amino acids.

This clonotype was counted between two and nine times. The chain has TRBV5-1 and TRBJ2-1; 12 positions agree with TRBD2. Germline V gene data show CDR1 as SGHRS and CDR2 as YFSETQ. This CDR3 is built from 17 residues. V dropped 4 bases and J dropped 5; count of bases not matched to a gene: 10. The CDR3 nucleotides read TGCGCCAGCAGCGGTGGTCTTCGGACTAGCGGGAACAATGAGCAGTTCTTC. Protein sequence: CASSGGLRTSGNNEQFF.